This T cell receptor (beta chain) is from a study of blood T cell repertoires in COVID-19. Overall study: COVID-19 samples collected from the United States, Italy and Spain covered acute and convalescent phases. Sources were T cells, B-cell-depleted T cells, or PBMCs; the material itself was cDNA or gDNA.

Germline assignment: CDR1 LGHDT and CDR2 YNNKEL (reference sequence). This CDR3 has 14 residues. The germline V and J ends were trimmed by 0 bases and 8 bases, with 13 bases remaining between them. In the study's own analysis: For nucleated cells, counts were estimated from reference gene primer amplification. Assay: immunoSEQ multiplex PCR; the TCRdb copy retains only in-frame clones and omits some. That table supplies the V and J calls and clone size; D and trimming were determined from the DNA. Among 200,000 to 250,000 clones listed, 80% to 90% were seen once. The sequenced material came from peripheral blood. J is TRBJ1-2 and V is TRBV3-1 (or the pseudogene TRBV3-2); D gene uncertain. The receptor comes from a man in his forties or fifties with acute or convalescent COVID-19. CDR3 in DNA: TGTGCCAGCAGCCAAGATCTCTTGCCTCGGGGCTACACCTTC. Its protein product is CASSQDLLPRGYTF.